These T cell receptor beta chains were read from a single sample in a study of control samples from healthy donors and cancer patients. Sequencing was performed with immunoSEQ multiplex PCR; in TCRdb, only in-frame clones are kept and a portion is missing. The sample consists of some 99,000 clones, 80% to 90% of them appearing once. The specimen was blood. Source of these receptors: a woman aged 45-65 years in good health. CDR3s include the opening cysteine and the closing phenylalanine or tryptophan. A D gene is named only where the DNA matches it firmly. Not every row has a clone size; where given, it reads once, few, many or a size class.

>-|TRBJ1-1|-|TRBV12-3/TRBV12-4
TGTGCCAGCAGTTTGTGGGCCGCTGAAGCTTTCTTT
CASSLWAAEAFF
>-|TRBJ1-1|-|TRBV6-5
TGTGCCAGCAGTTCCTCACGGGGGAGTACTGAAGCTTTCTTT
CASSSSRGSTEAFF
>TRBD1|TRBJ2-1|-|TRBV11-2
TGTGCCAGCAGCCTAAGGGGGCCTAACCCTTACAATGAGCAGTTCTTC
CASSLRGPNPYNEQFF
>-|TRBJ2-5|-|TRBV3-1/TRBV3-2
TGTGCCAGCAGCCAAAGGGCAGAGACCCAGTACTTC
CASSQRAETQYF
>TRBD1|TRBJ2-1|once|TRBV24-1
TGTGCCACCAGTGATCCCCGGGACAGACTAAACAATGAGCAGTTCTTC
CATSDPRDRLNNEQFF
>-|TRBJ2-3|-|TRBV7-2
TGTGCCAGCAGCTTATCTGCGAGTCGCACAGATACGCAGTATTTT
CASSLSASRTDTQYF
>-|TRBJ2-7|-|TRBV6-1
TGTGCCAGCAGTGAAGCGGGACACCTCTACGAGCAGTACTTC
CASSEAGHLYEQYF
>-|TRBJ1-1|-|TRBV27
TGTGCCAGCAGTCCTTACGCCCCTAACACTGAAGCTTTCTTT
CASSPYAPNTEAFF
>TRBD2|TRBJ2-1|-|TRBV18
TGTGCCAGCTCACCAGGGAGCGGGGGATACAATGAGCAGTTCTTC
CASSPGSGGYNEQFF
>TRBD1|TRBJ1-1|-|TRBV12-3/TRBV12-4
TGTGCCAGCAGTTTGCAGGGGGTAGGAGTAGCTTTCTTT
CASSLQGVGVAFF
>TRBD1|TRBJ1-6|-|TRBV6-5
TGTGCCAGCAGCCAGACAGGGAGAAATTCACCCCTCCACTTT
CASSQTGRNSPLHF
>TRBD2|TRBJ2-3|once|TRBV27
TGTGCCAGCAGTACTAGCGGGGGGGCAAATACGCAGTATTTT
CASSTSGGANTQYF
>-|TRBJ2-4|-|TRBV10-2
TGCGCCAGCAGTGACCGGGCGGGGTCCAAAAACATTCAGTACTTC
CASSDRAGSKNIQYF
>TRBD2|TRBJ2-2|-|TRBV4-1
TGCGCCAGCAGCCTCACCCCGGGGGGAATCAACACCGGGGAGCTGTTTTTT
CASSLTPGGINTGELFF
>-|TRBJ1-4|once|TRBV6-5
TGTGCCAGCAGTTACTCGGGGGTCCTTAATGAAAAACTGTTTTTT
CASSYSGVLNEKLFF
>TRBD2|TRBJ2-7|-|TRBV10-1
TGCGCCAGCAGTCCACTAGCGGGCCCGAGGCAGGAGCAGTACTTC
CASSPLAGPRQEQYF
>-|TRBJ2-1|-|TRBV2
TGTGCCAGCAGATTCATCCGAGGAGAGCAGTTCTTC
CASRFIRGEQFF
>-|TRBJ2-5|-|TRBV4-1
TGCGCCAGCAGCCAAAGGCCGAACGAAGAGACCCAGTACTTC
CASSQRPNEETQYF
>-|TRBJ1-2|-|TRBV3-1/TRBV3-2
TGTGCCAGCAGCCAAGACCACAGAAACTATGGCTACACCTTC
CASSQDHRNYGYTF
>-|TRBJ1-5|few|TRBV7-9
TGTGCCAGCAAAGGGGGGAACAATCAGCCCCAGCATTTT
CASKGGNNQPQHF
>TRBD1|TRBJ2-7|few|TRBV7-2
TGTGCCAGCAGTTTTGGGGACAGGGGGCCATGGGAGCAGTACTTC
CASSFGDRGPWEQYF
>TRBD1|TRBJ2-7|-|TRBV6-5
TGTGCCAGCAGCTCGGGACAGCCCTACGAGCAGTACTTC
CASSSGQPYEQYF
>-|TRBJ2-3|-|TRBV5-5
TGTGCCAGCAGCTTCCCAGGGAGGCCAGATACGCAGTATTTT
CASSFPGRPDTQYF
>TRBD2|TRBJ2-1|once|TRBV4-1
TGCGCCAGCAGCCAAGTCCTTCCCAAAGCGGGAGGGCCTCGGGACAATGAGCAGTTCTTC
CASSQVLPKAGGPRDNEQFF
>-|TRBJ1-2|-|TRBV7-3
TGTGCCAGCAGCTTACCTGGGTATGGCTACACCTTC
CASSLPGYGYTF
>TRBD2|TRBJ2-1|-|TRBV5-1
TGCGCCAGCAGAGCGGGAGAGACCTACAATGAGCAGTTCTTC
CASRAGETYNEQFF
>TRBD1|TRBJ1-2|few|TRBV2
TGTGCCAGCAGCGAAACGACCGACAGGGCCCATGGCTACACCTTC
CASSETTDRAHGYTF
>TRBD1|TRBJ1-1|-|TRBV11-2
TGTGCCAGCAGCTTCGACAGGGGAAGAACTGAAGCTTTCTTT
CASSFDRGRTEAFF
>TRBD1|TRBJ2-3|-|TRBV7-8
TGTGCCAGCAGCCCTCGGACAGGGAAAGCAGATACGCAGTATTTT
CASSPRTGKADTQYF